The 22 T cell receptor beta chains below all came from one sample that was sequenced in a study of blood T cell repertoires in COVID-19. This table comes from immunoSEQ multiplex PCR, and its TCRdb copy is limited to in-frame clones, with some not included. The sample holds under 250,000 clones; about four fifths are singletons and the top ten take around 4.6%. Sequenced: PBMCs or T cells enriched from blood (not recorded which). Source of these receptors: a woman in her fifties or sixties who had been exposed to COVID-19.

V usage is TRBV19 and J usage is TRBJ1-1; a possible D gene is TRBD1 (5 bases). The germline gives CDR1 LNHDA, CDR2 SQIVND (reference sequence). The CDR3 spans 13 residues. V lost 3 bases and J 7 bases, leaving 12 bases between the germline ends. The CDR3 DNA follows: TGTGCCAGTAGTATTTGGACGGGGGATGAAGCTTTCTTT. Amino acid sequence: CASSIWTGDEAFF. Filled out from reference TRBV19 and TRBJ1-1, the complete variable domain reads DGGITQSPKYLFRKEGQNVTLSCEQNLNHDAMYWYRQDPGQGLRLIYYSQIVNDFQKGDIAEGYSVSREKKESFPLTVTSAQKNPTAFYLCASSIWTGDEAFFGQGTRLTVV.

The V call is TRBV3-1 (or the pseudogene TRBV3-2), the J call TRBJ2-7; D gene uncertain. Between the trimmed V and J ends, which lost 1 base and 2 bases, there was a span of 9 bases. The CDR3 has 14 residues. The germline gives CDR1 LGHDT, CDR2 YNNKEL (reference sequence). In DNA, the CDR3 is TGTGCCAGCAGCCAAGGTAGAGTCGCCTACGAGCAGTACTTC. This encodes CASSQGRVAYEQYF.

This rearrangement joins TRBV5-1 to TRBJ1-2, with 9 bases identical to TRBD1. CDR1 SGHRS and CDR2 YFSETQ come from the germline V gene. Trimming at V came to 4 bases and at J to 8 bases, leaving 12 bases not matched to a gene. The CDR3 is 15 amino acids. Here the CDR3 reads CASSPSGTGNGGYTF. As DNA, the CDR3 is TGCGCCAGCAGCCCCTCCGGGACAGGGAACGGAGGCTACACCTTC.

The genes are TRBV19 and TRBJ2-5; the D gene is possibly TRBD2 (5 bases). Germline CDR1 reads LNHDA; CDR2 reads SQIVND (reference sequence). The CDR3 spans 16 residues. The V and J ends lost 2 bases and 2 bases respectively, with 15 bases between them. CDR3 sequence (DNA): TGTGCCAGTAGTATAAGGGAGAAGGGATTTCAAGAGACCCAGTACTTC. It specifies CASSIREKGFQETQYF.

The V and J genes are TRBV5-1 and TRBJ1-1; D might be TRBD1 (6 bases). With 3 bases removed from V and 7 bases from J, the gap between germline ends came to 16 bases. Germline-derived CDR1 and CDR2 are SGHRS and YFSETQ. CDR3 size: 14 residues. For the CDR3, the DNA is TGCGCCAGCAGCTCCGGTACAGGGTTGAGTGAAGCTTTCTTT. Encoded protein: CASSSGTGLSEAFF.

V usage is TRBV18 and J usage is TRBJ1-3; D unclear. The CDR3 loop spans 14 amino acids. The V gene's germline CDR1 is KGHSH and CDR2 LQKENI. The V end lost 0 bases, the J end lost 2 bases, and 5 bases lay between the germline ends. CDR3: CASSPPQAGNTIYF. CDR3 coding DNA: TGTGCCAGCTCACCACCGCAGGCTGGAAACACCATATATTTT.

CDR3 protein: CASSIGQGDGYTF. The DNA for the CDR3 is TGTGCCAGTAGTATTGGGCAGGGTGATGGCTACACCTTC. The chain is built from TRBV19 and TRBJ1-2; maybe TRBD1 (5 bases). The CDR3 has 13 amino acids. Germline V CDR1 and CDR2: LNHDA, SQIVND (reference sequence). V shed 3 bases and J shed 6 bases, with 11 bases lying between them.

V gene TRBV12-5 combines with J gene TRBJ1-1, with 7 bases matching TRBD1. This CDR3 has 14 residues. Germline-derived CDR1 and CDR2 are LGHNT and FRNRAP. Unmatched junction bases numbered 12, after V lost 7 bases and J lost 7 bases. The CDR3 DNA reads as TGTGCTAGTGCCCGGTTGCAGGGGGAGGTTGAAGCTTTCTTT. It codes for CASARLQGEVEAFF.

This sequence joins TRBV19 and TRBJ2-1; TRBD1 aligns across 12 bases. The ends lost 4 bases at V and 3 bases at J; junction bases unmatched: 4. CDR3 length equals 16 residues. Germline CDR1 LNHDA, CDR2 SQIVND (reference sequence). The CDR3 reads CASSTGTGGLYNEQFF. CDR3 DNA: TGTGCCAGTAGTACCGGGACAGGGGGCCTCTACAATGAGCAGTTCTTC.

The rearrangement uses TRBV5-6 and TRBJ1-5; 9 nucleotides line up with TRBD1. Germline V CDR1 and CDR2: SGHDT, YYEEEE. J was trimmed by 6 bases and V by 3 bases; bases with no gene match: 10. The CDR3 totals 16 residues. The CDR3 loop is CASSSAETGGAQPQHF. Written as DNA, the CDR3 is TGTGCCAGCAGCTCAGCAGAGACAGGGGGGGCTCAGCCCCAGCATTTT.

The V call is TRBV15, the J call TRBJ2-3, with D perhaps TRBD2 (6 bases). CDR1 LNHNV and CDR2 YYDKDF come from the germline V gene (reference sequence). The CDR3 contains 15 residues. V was trimmed by 4 bases and J by 1 base, leaving 12 bases between them. CDR3 in DNA: TGTGCCACCAGCAATGGACGCGGGGGCACAGATACGCAGTATTTT. It codes for CATSNGRGGTDTQYF.

The rearrangement links TRBV19 to TRBJ2-2, with D possibly TRBD1 on 5 matching bases. This CDR3 spans 13 amino acids. V was clipped by 5 bases and J by 6 bases, with 10 bases between them. The V gene's germline CDR1 is LNHDA and CDR2 SQIVND (reference sequence). In DNA, the CDR3 is TGTGCCAGTAGTCCCAGGGTCGCCGGGGAGCTGTTTTTT. It encodes CASSPRVAGELFF.

This clone occurred a few times. This chain joins TRBV5-1 and TRBJ2-1; 10 bases fit TRBD2. The J segment lost 4 bases and the V segment lost 0 bases, leaving 1 base of the junction unmatched. This CDR3 comprises 15 residues. Germline V lookup: CDR1 SGHRS, CDR2 YFSETQ. The CDR3 bases are TGCGCCAGCAGCTTGGGGACTAGCGGTTACAATGAGCAGTTCTTC. It codes for CASSLGTSGYNEQFF.

The rearrangement links TRBV18 to TRBJ1-1; 8 bases match TRBD1. This CDR3 is built from 14 residues. From germline, CDR1 is KGHSH and CDR2 LQKENI. The ends lost 5 bases at V and 4 bases at J; junction bases unmatched: 6. The CDR3 loop is CASSGGGQGTEAFF. CDR3 DNA: TGTGCCAGCTCAGGAGGCGGACAGGGCACTGAAGCTTTCTTT.

The chain carries TRBV7-9 and TRBJ2-5; D call uncertain. CDR1 and CDR2 from the germline V gene are SEHNR and FQNEAQ (reference sequence). Trimming cost V 8 bases and J 7 bases, with 11 bases left between them. This CDR3 comprises 11 residues. The CDR3 is CASGMAGTQYF. The DNA for the CDR3 is TGTGCCAGCGGCATGGCTGGGACCCAGTACTTC.

The V and J genes are TRBV7-9 and TRBJ2-3; D perhaps matches TRBD2 (5 bases). This CDR3 contains 11 residues. CDR1 and CDR2 from the germline V gene are SEHNR and FQNEAQ (reference sequence). V lost 10 bases to trimming and J lost 8 bases, with 13 bases between them. The CDR3, as DNA: TGTGCCACCACGTCGGGGAGTACGCAGTATTTT. Translation gives CATTSGSTQYF.

This clone appeared a single time. This rearrangement joins TRBV7-9 to TRBJ2-1; 7 bases are shared with TRBD2. In germline, CDR1 is SEHNR, CDR2 FQNEAQ (reference sequence). The CDR3 runs 15 residues. After removal of 3 bases from V and 7 bases from J, the junction contained 9 bases not matched to a gene. CDR3 DNA: TGTGCCAGCAGCTTCAGCGGGACCCGAGGGAATGAGCAGTTCTTC. This encodes CASSFSGTRGNEQFF.

This clone has more than one count but fewer than ten. The DNA for the CDR3 is TGTGCCAGCAGAAAGGCTGATTTTCCGGGACAGGCATCACAAGAGACCCAGTACTTC. This translates into CASRKADFPGQASQETQYF. The V call is TRBV6-4, the J call TRBJ2-5, with 8 bases identical to TRBD1. Germline V gene sequence: CDR1 MRHNA, CDR2 SNTAGT. V lost 6 bases to trimming and J lost 2 bases; unmatched junction nucleotides: 20. The CDR3 runs to 19 residues.

This chain connects TRBV5-5 to TRBJ2-7, with TRBD1 as a possible D gene (6 bases). CDR3 length equals 15 residues. Between the trimmed V and J ends, which lost 4 bases and 4 bases, there was a span of 18 bases. Germline assignment: CDR1 SGHKS and CDR2 YYEKEE (reference sequence). The chain's CDR3 is CASSTTQGGPYEQYF. The CDR3 nucleotides are TGTGCCAGCAGCACGACACAGGGTGGCCCTTACGAGCAGTACTTC. Using reference TRBV5-5 and TRBJ2-7 for the parts outside the CDR3, the full variable domain is DAGVTQSPTHLIKTRGQQVTLRCSPISGHKSVSWYQQVLGQGPQFIFQYYEKEERGRGNFPDRFSARQFPNYSSELNVNALLLGDSALYLCASSTTQGGPYEQYFGPGTRLTVT.

The chain joins TRBV5-5 to TRBJ2-2; 8 nucleotides align to TRBD1. V gave up 2 bases and J gave up 4 bases; unmatched junction bases: 10. CDR3 length: 17 amino acids. In germline, CDR1 is SGHKS, CDR2 YYEKEE (reference sequence). As DNA, the CDR3 is TGTGCCAGCAGCTTCTCCTCAGGACAGGGTACCACCGGGGAGCTGTTTTTT. It yields the protein CASSFSSGQGTTGELFF.

The chain has TRBV10-3 and TRBJ2-6; the match to TRBD1 covers 8 bases. Germline V lookup: CDR1 ENHRY, CDR2 SYGVKD. Unmatched junction bases numbered 5, after V lost 6 bases and J lost 1 base. This CDR3 comprises 16 residues. The CDR3 protein is CAIRGTGYSGANVLTF. The CDR3 nucleotides read TGTGCCATCAGGGGGACAGGATATTCTGGGGCCAACGTCCTGACTTTC.

The gene calls are TRBV28 and TRBJ1-5; weak D call: TRBD1 (5 bases). Germline V gene sequence: CDR1 MDHEN, CDR2 SYDVKM. The V end was cut by 2 bases, the J end by 9 bases, with 11 bases between. The CDR3 spans 13 residues. CDR3 in DNA: TGTGCCAGCAGTTTAGGGGGGAGATGGCCCCAGCATTTT. Translation: CASSLGGRWPQHF. Full variable domain (rest looked up from reference TRBV28 and TRBJ1-5): DVKVTQSSRYLVKRTGEKVFLECVQDMDHENMFWYRQDPGLGLRLIYFSYDVKMKEKGDIPEGYSVSREKKERFSLILESASTNQTSMYLCASSLGGRWPQHFGDGTRLSIL.